This TCR beta chain came from a study of blood T cells in healthy people across ages. Study in general: For every two T cells, template switching captured about one barcoded beta molecule.

This clonotype was detected ten times or more. The CDR3 spans 15 residues. Trimming shortened V by 4 bases and J by 5 bases, and 17 bases separated the two germline ends. Germline V gene data show CDR1 as LGHNA and CDR2 as YSLEER. Primers used in a second PCR of about 7 to 12 cycles were a sample-barcoded 5' primer and a J-beta primer mix. Each cDNA molecule carried a tag from a template-switch adaptor that contained 12 random nucleotides. TCRdb analysed the 5' RACE reads with MiXCR anew, one entry per CDR3 protein. The repertoire holds about 540,000 distinct CDR3 sequences, with 24% as singletons. They isolated at least 6 million PBMCs from each sample. This sample was shared with a second study, whose subject was T cells of mothers and their children. Per that paper: Amplification in the second PCR used the M1S primer, which added sample barcodes and 2-4 random nucleotides.

Sequencing was carried out using blood. The chain recombines TRBV4-3 with TRBJ1-2; D not resolved. The sequence was collected from a boy aged 10-17 years in good health. Written as DNA, the CDR3 is TGCGCCAGCAGCCCCCGGGAGGGAGGGCTTTATGGCTACACCTTC. This sequence encodes CASSPREGGLYGYTF.